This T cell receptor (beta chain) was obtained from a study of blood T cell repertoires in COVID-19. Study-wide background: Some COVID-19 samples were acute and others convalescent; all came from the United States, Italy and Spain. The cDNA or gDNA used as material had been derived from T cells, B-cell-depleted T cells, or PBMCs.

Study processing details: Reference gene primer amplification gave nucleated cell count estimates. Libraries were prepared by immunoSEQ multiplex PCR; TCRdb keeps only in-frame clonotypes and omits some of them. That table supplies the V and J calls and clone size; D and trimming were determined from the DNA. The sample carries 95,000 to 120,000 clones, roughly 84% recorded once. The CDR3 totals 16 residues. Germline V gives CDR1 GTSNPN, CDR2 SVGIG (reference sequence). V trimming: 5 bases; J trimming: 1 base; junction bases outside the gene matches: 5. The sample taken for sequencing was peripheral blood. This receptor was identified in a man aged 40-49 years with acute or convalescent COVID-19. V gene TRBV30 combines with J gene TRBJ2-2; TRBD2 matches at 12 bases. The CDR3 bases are TGTGCCTGGGGCCTAGCGGGGGGGCGGAACACCGGGGAGCTGTTTTTT. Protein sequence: CAWGLAGGRNTGELFF.